These 26 T cell receptor beta chains were all obtained from the same sample, sequenced in a study of vaccination and CD4 T cells after COVID-19. Time point reported: late sampling 161 to 241 days after vaccination in three convalescent patients. Treatment here: roughly 11-day PBMC culture with coronavirus spike peptide pools or control peptides (ViraFEST assay). Researchers used the Oncomine TCR Beta short-read assay to sequence DNA from cultured CD4+ T cells. TCRdb called the PCR reads again in MiXCR, with one record for every CDR3 protein. The sample holds around 18,000 distinct CDR3 sequences, approximately 44% seen once. No cognate antigen is known for these TCRs. The specimen comprised CD4+ T cells from blood, cultured in vitro, sampled about 7 months after SARS-CoV-2 vaccination. Receptors were obtained from a human donor who had recovered from COVID-19.

This clonotype is labeled large. V and J are TRBV6-2 or TRBV6-3 and TRBJ2-3, with a possible D match to TRBD2 (6 bases). The CDR3 extends over 14 amino acids. The V gene lost 7 bases and the J gene lost 1 base, with 12 bases spanning the gap. The germline CDR1 and CDR2 sequences are MNHEY and SVGEGT. CDR3 DNA: TGTGCCAGCAATAGGCGGGGCGGCACAGATACGCAGTATTTT. Its translation: CASNRRGGTDTQYF.

The chain uses TRBV12-3 or TRBV12-4 and TRBJ2-7; 11 positions agree with TRBD1. Trimming removed 5 bases from V and 2 bases from J; junction bases left unmatched: 5. The CDR3 is 15 amino acids. CDR3 loop: CASSQGQGAAYEQYF. In DNA, the CDR3 is TGTGCCAGCAGTCAAGGACAGGGGGCTGCCTACGAGCAGTACTTC.

V usage is TRBV20-1 and J usage is TRBJ2-2; no firm D call. Germline V lookup: CDR1 DFQATT, CDR2 SNEGSKA (reference sequence). The CDR3 runs to 14 residues. V dropped 3 bases and J dropped 4 bases, with 12 bases sitting between them. The CDR3 protein is CSARSLIVTGELFF. The CDR3, as DNA: TGCAGTGCTAGGTCCTTAATCGTCACCGGGGAGCTGTTTTTT.

This sequence joins TRBV7-9 and TRBJ1-2; TRBD1 matches at 7 bases. The V gene end was trimmed by 3 bases and the J gene end by 3 bases; junction bases not matched to a gene: 7. CDR1 is SEHNR and CDR2 is FQNEAQ in the germline V gene (reference sequence). This CDR3 region has 15 residues. The CDR3 DNA reads TGTGCCAGCAGCTTGGAGATGACAGGGTACTATGGCTACACCTTC. Protein sequence: CASSLEMTGYYGYTF.

V gene TRBV7-2 combines with J gene TRBJ2-1; 14 nucleotides match TRBD2. This CDR3 has 18 amino acids. The germline CDR1 and CDR2 sequences are SGHTA and FQGNSA. Trimming removed 4 bases from V and 9 bases from J; junction bases left unmatched: 14. The CDR3 sequence: CASSSRLAGGPASREQFF. The CDR3 bases are TGTGCCAGCAGCTCCCGACTAGCGGGAGGGCCCGCGTCTCGTGAGCAGTTCTTC.

V is TRBV7-9 and J is TRBJ1-2; no clear D. The V gene's germline CDR1 is SEHNR and CDR2 FQNEAQ (reference sequence). This CDR3 region has 14 residues. The germline V and J ends were trimmed by 3 bases and 8 bases, with 16 bases remaining between them. In DNA form, the CDR3 reads TGTGCCAGCAGCTTCCAGGACTACCTAAGAGGCTACACCTTC. This translates into CASSFQDYLRGYTF. The full variable domain, in which reference TRBV7-9 and TRBJ1-2 provide the parts outside the CDR3, is DTGVSQNPRHKITKRGQNVTFRCDPISEHNRLYWYRQTLGQGPEFLTYFQNEAQLEKSRLLSDRFSAERPKGSFSTLEIQRTEQGDSAMYLCASSFQDYLRGYTFGSGTRLTVV.

The chain uses TRBV7-2 and TRBJ2-7, with 7 bases fitting TRBD1. Germline trimming cut 5 bases from V and 3 bases from J; bases unmatched to any gene: 10. This CDR3 is 15 amino acids long. Germline CDR1 is SGHTA and CDR2 is FQGNSA. CDR3 region: CASSGKQGNNYEQYF. CDR3 nucleotide sequence: TGTGCCAGCAGCGGGAAACAGGGGAACAACTACGAGCAGTACTTC.

The V call is TRBV6-1, the J call TRBJ2-5; 8 nucleotides line up with TRBD2. J lost 4 bases, V lost 7 bases, and 11 bases had no gene match. This CDR3 has 15 residues. Germline-derived CDR1 and CDR2 are MNHNS and SASEGT. As DNA, the CDR3 is TGTGCCAGCACGAGAGCGGGGGCCCCCAGAGAGACCCAGTACTTC. Encoded protein: CASTRAGAPRETQYF.

The J gene is TRBJ2-1, the V gene TRBV30; no firm D call. Trimming left V 0 bases short and J 9 bases short, with 6 bases between. Germline V lookup: CDR1 GTSNPN, CDR2 SVGIG (reference sequence). This CDR3 contains 11 residues. The CDR3 coding sequence is TGTGCCTGGAGTGTAATGGGTGAGCAGTTCTTC. It specifies CAWSVMGEQFF.

The chain carries TRBV20-1 and TRBJ1-2, with 7 bases fitting TRBD1. The CDR3 is made up of 14 amino acids. Germline CDR1 and CDR2: DFQATT and SNEGSKA (reference sequence). The trim removed 0 bases at V and 4 bases at J, leaving 5 bases unmatched. CDR3 loop: CSARDITGAYGYTF. CDR3 bases: TGCAGTGCTAGAGATATTACAGGGGCCTATGGCTACACCTTC.

This clonotype was counted between two and nine times. The chain couples TRBV4-3 to TRBJ1-6; D uncertain. The CDR3 runs 13 residues. CDR1 LGHNA and CDR2 YSLEER come from the germline V gene. Trimming shortened V by 2 bases and J by 8 bases, and 7 bases separated the two germline ends. The CDR3 protein is CASSQRTHSPLHF. CDR3 bases: TGCGCCAGCAGCCAACGGACCCATTCACCCCTCCACTTT.

This chain connects TRBV6-5 to TRBJ2-2; D is tentatively TRBD1 or TRBD2 (6 bases each). The CDR3 is made up of 17 amino acids. The germline V gene has CDR1 MNHEY and CDR2 SVGAGI. The ends were cut back, 0 bases at V and 7 bases at J, with 18 bases in the middle. The CDR3 region is CASSYSHARGVGGELFF. In DNA form, the CDR3 reads TGTGCCAGCAGTTACTCCCACGCGAGGGGGGTTGGCGGGGAGCTGTTTTTT.

The CDR3 bases are TGCAGTGCTAGTTGGCTAGCGGGGAAAGAGACCCAGTACTTC. It encodes CSASWLAGKETQYF. The chain has TRBV20-1 and TRBJ2-5, with 9 bases aligning to TRBD2. Germline V gene data show CDR1 as DFQATT and CDR2 as SNEGSKA (reference sequence). V lost 3 bases to trimming and J lost 3 bases; unmatched junction nucleotides: 5. There are 14 residues in the CDR3.

This chain links TRBV2 with TRBJ1-1; 8 bases align to TRBD1. Germline loops: CDR1 SNHLY, CDR2 FYNNEI. The CDR3 sequence is 14 residues long. Trimming took 7 bases from V and 1 from J; bases not matched to a gene: 5. The chain's CDR3 is CASTMDRANTEAFF. The DNA of the CDR3 is TGTGCCAGCACTATGGACAGGGCGAACACTGAAGCTTTCTTT.

This clonotype was seen a few times. The CDR3 DNA reads TGCGCCAGCAGCTTAGAGGGACCTAACACTGAAGCTTTCTTT. This gives the protein CASSLEGPNTEAFF. J is TRBJ1-1 and V is TRBV5-1, with D possibly TRBD1 on 5 matching bases. V was trimmed by 2 bases and J by 2 bases, leaving 10 bases between them. Germline V CDR1 and CDR2: SGHRS, YFSETQ. CDR3 length: 14 amino acids. The variable domain in full, completed from reference TRBV5-1 and TRBJ1-1, reads KAGVTQTPRYLIKTRGQQVTLSCSPISGHRSVSWYQQTPGQGLQFLFEYFSETQRNKGNFPGRFSGRQFSNSRSEMNVSTLELGDSALYLCASSLEGPNTEAFFGQGTRLTVV.

This rearrangement joins TRBV5-1 to TRBJ1-2; 7 positions match TRBD1. With V trimmed by 2 bases and J by 7 bases, 8 bases remained unmatched. The germline CDR1 and CDR2 sequences are SGHRS and YFSETQ. The length of the CDR3 is 14 residues. The CDR3 spells CASSLNDRASGYTF. CDR3 bases: TGCGCCAGCAGCTTAAACGACAGGGCGAGTGGCTACACCTTC.

The chain carries TRBV5-1 and TRBJ2-5; D unclear. Germline lookup yields CDR1 SGHRS and CDR2 YFSETQ. V was trimmed by 4 bases and J by 5 bases, leaving 15 bases between them. The CDR3 extends over 14 amino acids. The CDR3 DNA is TGCGCCAGCAGCCCGGGCCTCCCGGGCGAGACCCAGTACTTC. It codes for CASSPGLPGETQYF.

CDR3 nucleotides: TGTGCCAGCAGCTACACAGGGGGCAATGAGCAGTTCTTC. Translation gives CASSYTGGNEQFF. V gene TRBV7-2 combines with J gene TRBJ2-1, with TRBD1 matching 8 bases. The germline CDR1 and CDR2 sequences are SGHTA and FQGNSA. This CDR3 has 13 amino acids. Germline trimming cut 4 bases from V and 6 bases from J; bases unmatched to any gene: 2.

This clonotype was picked up a small number of times. J is TRBJ2-7 and V is TRBV20-1; D not resolved. There are 13 residues in the CDR3. CDR1 and CDR2 (germline): DFQATT, SNEGSKA (reference sequence). The ends were cut back, 3 bases at V and 3 bases at J, with 12 bases in the middle. The CDR3 protein is CSARVAFGYEQYF. The CDR3 nucleotides read TGCAGTGCTAGGGTGGCTTTCGGCTACGAGCAGTACTTC.

In this sample, this clonotype turned up a few times. The rearrangement links TRBV6-5 to TRBJ2-6, with D perhaps assigned TRBD1 or TRBD2 (6 bases each). The CDR3 runs to 17 residues. CDR1 is MNHEY, CDR2 SVGAGI, per germline. V lost 2 bases and J lost 4, with 15 bases in between. The CDR3 is CASSYSRGGAGANVLTF. In DNA, the CDR3 is TGTGCCAGCAGTTACAGCAGGGGAGGAGCCGGGGCCAACGTCCTGACTTTC.

The chain uses TRBV15 and TRBJ2-1; 8 bases are shared with TRBD2. Germline V gene data show CDR1 as LNHNV and CDR2 as YYDKDF (reference sequence). This CDR3 comprises 16 residues. With 1 base clipped from V and 5 bases from J, the junction kept 7 bases outside the gene matches. CDR3 sequence (DNA): TGTGCCACCAGCAGAGGACCCGGGGGGGCCCACAATGAGCAGTTCTTC. As protein: CATSRGPGGAHNEQFF.

This chain links TRBV20-1 with TRBJ1-2; D is possibly TRBD1 (5 bases). CDR3 length: 12 amino acids. In germline, CDR1 is DFQATT, CDR2 SNEGSKA (reference sequence). V was shortened by 3 bases and J by 6 bases, with 11 bases between the two germline ends. The CDR3 sequence is CSARRRGDGYTF. In DNA form, the CDR3 reads TGCAGTGCTAGGCGCCGGGGGGATGGCTACACCTTC.

This clonotype was picked up a small number of times. J is TRBJ2-2 and V is TRBV20-1, with D maybe TRBD2 (6 bases). The CDR3 totals 14 residues. The germline V gene encodes CDR1 DFQATT and CDR2 SNEGSKA (reference sequence). Trimming removed 6 bases from V and 3 bases from J, with 14 bases in between. The DNA of the CDR3 is TGCAGTGCCAGGAGGGCCAGGGACACCGGGGAGCTGTTTTTT. It translates to CSARRARDTGELFF.

V gene TRBV20-1 combines with J gene TRBJ2-1; D call uncertain. Trimming took 0 bases from V and 6 from J, leaving 6 bases between them. Germline CDR1 is DFQATT and CDR2 is SNEGSKA (reference sequence). This CDR3 spans 12 amino acids. The CDR3 coding sequence is TGCAGTGCTAGAGAACCGGGCAATGAGCAGTTCTTC. Its translation is CSAREPGNEQFF.

This clonotype came up a few times. The V and J genes are TRBV24-1 and TRBJ2-3; D unclear. V was shortened by 0 bases and J by 7 bases, with 7 bases between the two germline ends. CDR1 and CDR2 (germline): KGHDR, SFDVKD. The CDR3 has 13 amino acids. The DNA of the CDR3 is TGTGCCACCAGTGATTTGGGGTCATATACGCAGTATTTT. This gives the protein CATSDLGSYTQYF.

The V and J genes are TRBV7-2 and TRBJ2-1; 9 nucleotides agree with TRBD2. The CDR3 is made up of 15 amino acids. V dropped 1 base and J dropped 3; count of bases not matched to a gene: 1. Germline CDR1 reads SGHTA; CDR2 reads FQGNSA. In DNA, the CDR3 is TGTGCCAGCAGCTTAGTACTAGCGGGCTACAATGAGCAGTTCTTC. It yields the protein CASSLVLAGYNEQFF. The variable domain in full, completed from reference TRBV7-2 and TRBJ2-1, reads GAGVSQSPSNKVTEKGKDVELRCDPISGHTALYWYRQSLGQGLEFLIYFQGNSAPDKSGLPSDRFSAERTGGSVSTLTIQRTQQEDSAVYLCASSLVLAGYNEQFFGPGTRLTVL.